The clone carrying this T cell receptor (beta chain) was seen repeatedly, ten times or more. The antigen is not known. Preparation of the TCRbeta library was carried out with unique molecular identifiers. TCRdb called the PCR reads again in MiXCR, with one record for every CDR3 protein. The sample includes about 980,000 distinct CDR3 sequences, about 31% seen only once; the top ten take about 28%. The CDR3 is 16 amino acids. V lost 4 bases and J lost 3, with 18 bases in between. CDR1 is SGHRS, CDR2 YFSETQ, per germline. The data stem from a study of T-cell reconstitution after alpha-beta-depleted transplantation in children. Findings of the study overall: Several hundred expanded graft clones reportedly gave rise to the alpha-beta T cells present about two months after transplant. When one year had passed after transplant, most T-cell counts and diversity came from newly produced T cells.

This rearrangement joins TRBV5-1 to TRBJ2-3, with D possibly matching TRBD2 (5 bases). The sample here was PBMCs, mostly from graft donor cells, taken 360 days after TCRalphabeta/CD19-depleted stem cell transplant. This receptor was identified in a boy under two years old who had a stem cell transplant for SCID, so the T cells may come from the graft donor. The CDR3 bases are TGCGCCAGCAGCCGGCGGATCGGGGTCGGAACAGATACGCAGTATTTT. Its protein product is CASSRRIGVGTDTQYF.